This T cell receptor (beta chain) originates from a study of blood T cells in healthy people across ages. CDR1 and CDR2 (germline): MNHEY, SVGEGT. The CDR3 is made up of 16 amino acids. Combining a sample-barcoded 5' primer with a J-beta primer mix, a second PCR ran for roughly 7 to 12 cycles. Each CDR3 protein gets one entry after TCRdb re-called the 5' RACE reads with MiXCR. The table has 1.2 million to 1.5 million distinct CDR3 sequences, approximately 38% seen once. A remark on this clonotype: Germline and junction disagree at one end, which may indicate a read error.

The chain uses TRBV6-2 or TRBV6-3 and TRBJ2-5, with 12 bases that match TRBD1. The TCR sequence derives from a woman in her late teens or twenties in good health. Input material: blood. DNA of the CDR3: TGTGTCAGCAGTGCTACGGGACAGGGGGCTCAAGAGACCCAGTACTTC. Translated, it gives CVSSATGQGAQETQYF.